The subject of this entry is one TCR beta chain. No antigen is known for it. Amplified TCR beta CDR3 regions came from RNA transcripts. An initial round of RT-PCR targeting the TCR CDR3 relied on the HTBI primer set. MiXCR, run by TCRdb on the multiplex PCR reads, gives a single entry per CDR3 protein. Of more than 250,000 distinct CDR3 sequences listed, roughly 15% are singletons. These data come from a study of T cells in Graves' hyperthyroidism and ophthalmopathy. Study-level background: Peripheral blood was collected at initial diagnosis, before any treatment. General study points: Separating ophthalmopathy from stable hyperthyroidism was achieved by a 13 V-J model. The majority of expanded thyroid clonotypes above 0.001 also appeared in blood.

The sequence was collected from a woman aged 50 to 65 with Graves' hyperthyroidism that later progressed to Graves' ophthalmopathy. The sequenced material came from blood.

CDR3 region: CSASIPSGRKSNEQFF. The CDR3 nucleotides are TGCAGTGCTAGTATCCCCAGCGGGAGAAAGAGCAATGAGCAGTTCTTC. The chain employs TRBV20-1 and TRBJ2-1; 8 positions agree with TRBD2. Germline values: CDR1 DFQATT, CDR2 SNEGSKA (reference sequence). CDR3 size: 16 residues. The V gene end was trimmed by 3 bases and the J gene end by 6 bases; junction bases not matched to a gene: 13.